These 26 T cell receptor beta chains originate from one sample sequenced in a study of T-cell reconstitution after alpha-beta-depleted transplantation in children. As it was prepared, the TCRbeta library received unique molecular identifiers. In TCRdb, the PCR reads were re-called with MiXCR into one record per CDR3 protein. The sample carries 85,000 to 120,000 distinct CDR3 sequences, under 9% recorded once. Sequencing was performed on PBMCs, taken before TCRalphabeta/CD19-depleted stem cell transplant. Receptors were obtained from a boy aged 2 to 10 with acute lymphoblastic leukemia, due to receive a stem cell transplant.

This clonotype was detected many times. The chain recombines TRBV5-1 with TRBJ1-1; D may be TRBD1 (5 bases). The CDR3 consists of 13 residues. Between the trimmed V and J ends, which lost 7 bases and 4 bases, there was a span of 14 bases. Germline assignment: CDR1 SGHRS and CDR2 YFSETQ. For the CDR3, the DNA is TGCGCCAGCGGCCAGGGTTCCAGCACTGAAGCTTTCTTT. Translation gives CASGQGSSTEAFF.

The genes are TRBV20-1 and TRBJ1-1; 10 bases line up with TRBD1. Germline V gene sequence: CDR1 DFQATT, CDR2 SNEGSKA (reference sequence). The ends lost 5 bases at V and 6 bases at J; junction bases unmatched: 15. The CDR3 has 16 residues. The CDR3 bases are TGCAGTGCTTGGTGCCGGGACAGGGGATTTGTGGCTGAAGCTTTCTTT. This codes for CSAWCRDRGFVAEAFF.

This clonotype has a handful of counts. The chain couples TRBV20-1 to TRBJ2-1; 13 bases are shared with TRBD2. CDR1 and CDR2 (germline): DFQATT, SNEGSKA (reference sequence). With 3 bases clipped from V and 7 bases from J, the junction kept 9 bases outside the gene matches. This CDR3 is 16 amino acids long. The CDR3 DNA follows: TGCAGTGCTAGTCGGGTGGGACTAGCGGGAAGGAATGAGCAGTTCTTC. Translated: CSASRVGLAGRNEQFF.

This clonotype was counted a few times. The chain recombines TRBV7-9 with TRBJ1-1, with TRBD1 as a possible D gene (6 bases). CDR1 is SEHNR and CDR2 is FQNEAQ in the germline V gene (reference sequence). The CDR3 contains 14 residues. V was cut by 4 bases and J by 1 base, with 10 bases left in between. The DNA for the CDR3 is TGTGCCAGCAGCTCAAAACAGGGGAACACTGAAGCTTTCTTT. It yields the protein CASSSKQGNTEAFF.

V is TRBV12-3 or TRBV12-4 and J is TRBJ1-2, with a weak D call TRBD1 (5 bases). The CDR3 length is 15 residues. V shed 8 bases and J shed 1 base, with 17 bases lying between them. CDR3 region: CASPGPLTVNYGYTF. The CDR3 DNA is TGTGCCAGCCCCGGGCCCCTGACAGTTAACTATGGCTACACCTTC.

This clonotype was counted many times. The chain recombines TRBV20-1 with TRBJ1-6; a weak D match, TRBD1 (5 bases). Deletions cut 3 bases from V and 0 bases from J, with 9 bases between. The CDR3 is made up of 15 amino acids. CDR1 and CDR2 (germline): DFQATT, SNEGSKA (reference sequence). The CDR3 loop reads CSARAGSSYNSPLHF. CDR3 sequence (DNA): TGCAGTGCTAGGGCAGGGAGCTCCTATAATTCACCCCTCCACTTT.

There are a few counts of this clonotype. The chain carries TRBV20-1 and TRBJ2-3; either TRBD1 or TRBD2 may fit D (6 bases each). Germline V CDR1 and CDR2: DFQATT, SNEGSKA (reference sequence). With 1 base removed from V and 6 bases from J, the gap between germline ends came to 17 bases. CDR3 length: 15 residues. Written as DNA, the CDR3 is TGCAGTGCTAGAGCGGGGGCTAGCCCCGGGGATACGCAGTATTTT. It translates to CSARAGASPGDTQYF.

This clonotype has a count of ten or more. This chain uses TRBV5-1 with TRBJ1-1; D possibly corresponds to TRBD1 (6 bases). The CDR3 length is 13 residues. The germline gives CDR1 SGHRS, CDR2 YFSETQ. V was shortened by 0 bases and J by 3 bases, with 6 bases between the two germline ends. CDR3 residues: CASSLDRDTEAFF. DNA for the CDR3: TGCGCCAGCAGCTTGGACAGGGACACTGAAGCTTTCTTT. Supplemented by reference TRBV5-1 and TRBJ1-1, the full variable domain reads KAGVTQTPRYLIKTRGQQVTLSCSPISGHRSVSWYQQTPGQGLQFLFEYFSETQRNKGNFPGRFSGRQFSNSRSEMNVSTLELGDSALYLCASSLDRDTEAFFGQGTRLTVV.

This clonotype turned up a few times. CDR3 coding DNA: TGTGCCAGCTCACCACCTATGCGAGGGGCGCGGACTGAAGCTTTCTTT. Translating it yields CASSPPMRGARTEAFF. The genes are TRBV18 and TRBJ1-1; perhaps TRBD1 as D (5 bases). The CDR3 runs 16 residues. Germline lookup yields CDR1 KGHSH and CDR2 LQKENI. The V end was cut by 0 bases, the J end by 5 bases, with 16 bases between.

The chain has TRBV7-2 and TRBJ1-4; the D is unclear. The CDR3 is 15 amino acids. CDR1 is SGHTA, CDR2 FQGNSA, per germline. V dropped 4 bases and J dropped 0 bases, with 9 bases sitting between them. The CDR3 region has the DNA TGTGCCAGCAGCTCGTCCAGCGCAACTAATGAAAAACTGTTTTTT. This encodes CASSSSSATNEKLFF. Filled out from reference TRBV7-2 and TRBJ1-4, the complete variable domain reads GAGVSQSPSNKVTEKGKDVELRCDPISGHTALYWYRQSLGQGLEFLIYFQGNSAPDKSGLPSDRFSAERTGGSVSTLTIQRTQQEDSAVYLCASSSSSATNEKLFFGSGTQLSVL.

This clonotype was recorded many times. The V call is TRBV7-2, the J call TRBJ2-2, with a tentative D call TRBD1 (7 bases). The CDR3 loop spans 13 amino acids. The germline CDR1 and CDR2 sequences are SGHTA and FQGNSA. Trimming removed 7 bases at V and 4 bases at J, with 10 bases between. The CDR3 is CASIQGGTGELFF. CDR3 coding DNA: TGTGCCAGCATTCAGGGGGGCACCGGGGAGCTGTTTTTT.

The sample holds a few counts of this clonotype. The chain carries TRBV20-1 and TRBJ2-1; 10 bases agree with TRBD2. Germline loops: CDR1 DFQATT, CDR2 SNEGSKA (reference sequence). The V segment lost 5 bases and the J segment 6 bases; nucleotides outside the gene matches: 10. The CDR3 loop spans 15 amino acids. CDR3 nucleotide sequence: TGCAGTGCTGGAACACTAGCGGGGATCCTCAATGAGCAGTTCTTC. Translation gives CSAGTLAGILNEQFF.

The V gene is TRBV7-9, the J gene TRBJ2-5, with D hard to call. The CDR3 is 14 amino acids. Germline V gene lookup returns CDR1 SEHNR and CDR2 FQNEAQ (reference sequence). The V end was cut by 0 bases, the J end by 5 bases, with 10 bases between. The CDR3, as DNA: TGTGCCAGCAGCTTAGCAACGGTCCGGGAGACCCAGTACTTC. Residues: CASSLATVRETQYF.

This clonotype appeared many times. The CDR3 protein is CASSEAGAFSYEQYF. DNA for the CDR3: TGTGCCAGCAGTGAGGCTGGGGCTTTTTCCTACGAGCAGTACTTC. V and J are TRBV25-1 and TRBJ2-7, with D possibly matching TRBD1 (5 bases). The germline V gene encodes CDR1 MGHDK and CDR2 SYGVNS. The CDR3 consists of 15 residues. Trimming removed 3 bases at V and 1 base at J, with 13 bases between.

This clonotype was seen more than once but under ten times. Here the CDR3 reads CASSPYRTGGSPLHF. In DNA form, the CDR3 reads TGTGCCAGCAGTCCGTACCGAACCGGCGGTTCACCCCTCCACTTT. This rearrangement joins TRBV6-1 to TRBJ1-6; D gene unclear. Germline V gene sequence: CDR1 MNHNS, CDR2 SASEGT. Trimming shortened V by 5 bases and J by 9 bases, and 17 bases separated the two germline ends. The CDR3 runs 15 residues.

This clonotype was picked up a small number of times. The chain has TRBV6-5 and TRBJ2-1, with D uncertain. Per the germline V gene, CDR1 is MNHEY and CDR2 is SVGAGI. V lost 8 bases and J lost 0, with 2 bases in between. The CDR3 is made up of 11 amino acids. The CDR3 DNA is TGTGCCAGCTGCTCCTACAATGAGCAGTTCTTC. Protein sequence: CASCSYNEQFF.

This chain's CDR3 is CAIRSLGEASGANVLTF. For the CDR3, the DNA is TGTGCCATCCGCTCGCTCGGGGAGGCCTCTGGGGCCAACGTCCTGACTTTC. This sequence joins TRBV10-3 and TRBJ2-6; possibly TRBD2 for D (6 bases). There are 17 residues in the CDR3. The germline V and J ends were trimmed by 8 bases and 0 bases, with 17 bases remaining between them. Per germline, CDR1 ENHRY and CDR2 SYGVKD.

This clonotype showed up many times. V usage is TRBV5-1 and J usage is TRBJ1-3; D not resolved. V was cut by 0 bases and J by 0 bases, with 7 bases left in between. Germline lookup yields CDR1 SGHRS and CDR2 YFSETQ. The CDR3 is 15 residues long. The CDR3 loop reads CASSLGASSGNTIYF. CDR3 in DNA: TGCGCCAGCAGCTTGGGCGCGAGCTCTGGAAACACCATATATTTT.

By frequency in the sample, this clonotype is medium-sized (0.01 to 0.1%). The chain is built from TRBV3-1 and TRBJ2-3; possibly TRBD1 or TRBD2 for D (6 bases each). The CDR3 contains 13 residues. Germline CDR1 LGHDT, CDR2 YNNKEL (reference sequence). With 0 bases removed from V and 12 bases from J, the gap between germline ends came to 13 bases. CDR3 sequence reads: CASSQDRGGLQYF. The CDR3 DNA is TGTGCCAGCAGCCAAGATAGAGGGGGACTTCAGTATTTT.

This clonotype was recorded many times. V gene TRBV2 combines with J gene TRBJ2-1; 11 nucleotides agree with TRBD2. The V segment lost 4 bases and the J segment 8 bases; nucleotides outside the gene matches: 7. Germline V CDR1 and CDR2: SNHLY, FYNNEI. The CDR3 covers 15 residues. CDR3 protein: CASSGSGGAGDEQFF. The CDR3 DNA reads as TGTGCCAGCAGTGGTAGCGGGGGGGCCGGGGATGAGCAGTTCTTC.

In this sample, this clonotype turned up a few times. The CDR3 nucleotides read TGCGCCAGCAGCCGGCGGGGGAACAATGAGCAGTTCTTC. Translation: CASSRRGNNEQFF. V usage is TRBV4-1 and J usage is TRBJ2-1; 7 bases fit TRBD2. The CDR3 length is 13 residues. V was pared by 4 bases and J by 5 bases, with 2 bases of the junction left unmatched. Per germline, CDR1 MGHRA and CDR2 YSYEKL.

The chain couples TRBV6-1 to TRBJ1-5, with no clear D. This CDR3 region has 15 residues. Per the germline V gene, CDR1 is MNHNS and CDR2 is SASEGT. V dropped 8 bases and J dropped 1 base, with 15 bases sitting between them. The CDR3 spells CASSPGGTSNQPQHF. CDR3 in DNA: TGTGCCAGCTCCCCGGGAGGAACCAGCAATCAGCCCCAGCATTTT.

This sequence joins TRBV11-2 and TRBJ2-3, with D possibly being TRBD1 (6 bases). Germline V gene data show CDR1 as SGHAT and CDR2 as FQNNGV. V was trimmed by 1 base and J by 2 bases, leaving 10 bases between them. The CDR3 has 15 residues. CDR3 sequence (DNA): TGTGCCAGCAGCTTAGGTAGACAGGCCACAGATACGCAGTATTTT. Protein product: CASSLGRQATDTQYF. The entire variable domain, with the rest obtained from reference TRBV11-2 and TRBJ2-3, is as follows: EAGVAQSPRYKIIEKRQSVAFWCNPISGHATLYWYQQILGQGPKLLIQFQNNGVVDDSQLPKDRFSAERLKGVDSTLKIQPAKLEDSAVYLCASSLGRQATDTQYFGPGTRLTVL.

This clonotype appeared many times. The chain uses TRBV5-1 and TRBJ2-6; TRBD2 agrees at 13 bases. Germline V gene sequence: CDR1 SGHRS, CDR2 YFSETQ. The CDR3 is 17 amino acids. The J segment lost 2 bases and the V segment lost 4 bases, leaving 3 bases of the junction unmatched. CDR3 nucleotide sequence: TGCGCCAGCAGCGGGACTAGCGGGGCCCCTGGGGCCAACGTCCTGACTTTC. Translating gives CASSGTSGAPGANVLTF.

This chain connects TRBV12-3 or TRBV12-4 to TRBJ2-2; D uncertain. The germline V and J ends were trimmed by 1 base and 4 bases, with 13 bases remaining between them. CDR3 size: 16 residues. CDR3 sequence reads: CASSLGSGSITGELFF. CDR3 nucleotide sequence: TGTGCCAGCAGTTTAGGTTCGGGTTCGATCACCGGGGAGCTGTTTTTT.

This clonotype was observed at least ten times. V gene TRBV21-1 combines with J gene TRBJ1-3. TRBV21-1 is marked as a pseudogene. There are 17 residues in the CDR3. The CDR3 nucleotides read TGTGCCAGCAGCAAAGCCGCATTAAGAAAGCCTGGAAACACCATATATTTT. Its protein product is CASSKAALRKPGNTIYF.